The 21 T cell receptor beta chains below come from one sample, sequenced in a study of T cell changes during pregnancy in multiple sclerosis. Sequencing used immunoSEQ multiplex PCR; TCRdb keeps in-frame clones, though not all of them. The repertoire holds approximately 30,000 clones, with 88% as singletons. The sample consisted of CD8+ T cells from peripheral blood mononuclear cells, taken in the second trimester of pregnancy. The receptors stem from a female donor with multiple sclerosis, enrolled in a pregnancy study.

The chain has TRBV5-4 and TRBJ2-7; 7 nucleotides align to TRBD1. J was trimmed by 3 bases and V by 0 bases; bases with no gene match: 3. The CDR3 contains 14 residues. CDR1 and CDR2 from the germline V gene are SGHNT and YYREEE (reference sequence). For the CDR3, the DNA is TGTGCCAGCAGCTTGGGGCAGGGGGACTACGAGCAGTACTTC. Its protein product is CASSLGQGDYEQYF.

The chain couples TRBV5-1 to TRBJ1-1, with D tentatively TRBD1 (6 bases). Per the germline V gene, CDR1 is SGHRS and CDR2 is YFSETQ. V lost 2 bases and J 5 bases, leaving 10 bases between the germline ends. The CDR3 runs 13 residues. This chain's CDR3 is CASSFGQLTEAFF. CDR3 sequence (DNA): TGCGCCAGCAGCTTCGGACAGTTGACTGAAGCTTTCTTT.

The chain is built from TRBV30 and TRBJ2-1; D is uncertain. Germline assignment: CDR1 GTSNPN and CDR2 SVGIG (reference sequence). Trimming cost V 1 base and J 3 bases, with 10 bases left between them. This CDR3 is built from 14 residues. CDR3 sequence reads: CAWSEGRLYNEQFF. The CDR3, as DNA: TGTGCCTGGAGTGAAGGTAGACTCTACAATGAGCAGTTCTTC. Full variable domain (outside the CDR3, taken from reference TRBV30 and TRBJ2-1): SQTIHQWPATLVQPVGSPLSLECTVEGTSNPNLYWYRQAAGRGLQLLFYSVGIGQISSEVPQNLSASRPQDRQFILSSKKLLLSDSGFYLCAWSEGRLYNEQFFGPGTRLTVL.

The CDR3 DNA reads as TGTGCCAGCAGCCCGACTAGCGGGGGGCCAGATACGCAGTATTTT. Translating gives CASSPTSGGPDTQYF. The chain is built from TRBV7-8 and TRBJ2-3; 13 bases are shared with TRBD2. This CDR3 has 15 residues. Germline CDR1 reads SGHVS; CDR2 reads FQNEAQ. The V segment lost 5 bases and the J segment 4 bases; nucleotides outside the gene matches: 3.

The rearrangement links TRBV6-4 to TRBJ2-3, with 8 bases lining up with TRBD2. V lost 3 bases and J lost 3; bases outside the gene matches: 5. The CDR3 is 15 amino acids. Per germline, CDR1 MRHNA and CDR2 SNTAGT. CDR3 coding DNA: TGTGCCAGCAGTGAAAAAGCGGGGGAAACAGATACGCAGTATTTT. Protein sequence: CASSEKAGETDTQYF.

The chain joins TRBV27 to TRBJ1-2; TRBD1 matches at 8 bases. The CDR3 has 15 residues. Germline lookup yields CDR1 MNHEY and CDR2 SMNVEV (reference sequence). Trimming took 6 bases from V and 4 from J; bases not matched to a gene: 10. Here the CDR3 DNA reads TGTGCCAGCAGCCCCATCGGACAGGGTCTCTATGGCTACACCTTC. It encodes CASSPIGQGLYGYTF.

V gene TRBV5-6 combines with J gene TRBJ1-2; the D gene is possibly TRBD1 (6 bases). Trimming pared 6 bases from V and 7 bases from J, leaving 22 bases between. This CDR3 has 15 residues. Germline lookup yields CDR1 SGHDT and CDR2 YYEEEE. CDR3 loop: CASTSGVGGAFGYTF. Written as DNA, the CDR3 is TGTGCCAGCACGTCCGGAGTGGGGGGGGCGTTTGGCTACACCTTC.

This sequence joins TRBV7-9 and TRBJ2-1; the D gene is possibly TRBD2 (6 bases). Trimming pared 5 bases from V and 7 bases from J, leaving 9 bases between. Germline V gives CDR1 SEHNR, CDR2 FQNEAQ (reference sequence). This CDR3 comprises 12 residues. CDR3 nucleotides: TGTGCCAGCAGCCGGGAGCGAAATGAGCAGTTCTTC. The encoded protein is CASSRERNEQFF.

The chain recombines TRBV7-9 with TRBJ2-1; D possibly corresponds to TRBD2 (5 bases). Germline assignment: CDR1 SEHNR and CDR2 FQNEAQ (reference sequence). The V end lost 5 bases, the J end lost 8 bases, and 13 bases lay between the germline ends. The CDR3 has 13 amino acids. The CDR3 protein is CASSPSGGDEQFF. The CDR3 nucleotides read TGTGCCAGCAGCCCTTCTGGAGGAGATGAGCAGTTCTTC.

The V and J genes are TRBV7-9 and TRBJ1-5, with 9 bases aligning to TRBD1. CDR3 size: 15 residues. Germline CDR1 SEHNR, CDR2 FQNEAQ (reference sequence). The V and J ends lost 3 bases and 4 bases, in that order; junction bases with no gene match: 4. The CDR3 is CASSFGTGRNQPQHF. The CDR3 nucleotides read TGTGCCAGCAGCTTCGGGACAGGGAGGAATCAGCCCCAGCATTTT.

This clone has only one observation. The chain joins TRBV4-2 to TRBJ2-7, with 11 bases fitting TRBD1. V lost 4 bases and J lost 1; bases outside the gene matches: 9. This CDR3 spans 17 amino acids. The germline V gene has CDR1 LGHNA and CDR2 YNFKEQ. CDR3 coding DNA: TGTGCCAGCAGCCCGCCTGGACAGGGGGCGAAGTCCTACGAGCAGTACTTC. Translating it yields CASSPPGQGAKSYEQYF.

Comment on this clone: A read error may account for a junction end that differs from germline. The chain has TRBV6-1 and TRBJ2-7; 10 bases align to TRBD1. This CDR3 is 15 amino acids long. Germline assignment: CDR1 MNHNS and CDR2 SASEGT. Here the CDR3 DNA reads TGTGCCAGCAGTGAAGAGACAGGGGGCTCCAACGAGCAGTACTTC. Its translation is CASSEETGGSNEQYF.

The chain employs TRBV6-5 and TRBJ1-1; D is possibly TRBD1 (6 bases). The CDR3 covers 16 residues. Per the germline V gene, CDR1 is MNHEY and CDR2 is SVGAGI. Between the trimmed V and J ends, which lost 1 base and 5 bases, there was a span of 17 bases. The CDR3 protein is CASSYFASGGGTEAFF. CDR3 nucleotide sequence: TGTGCCAGCAGTTACTTCGCGTCGGGAGGGGGGACTGAAGCTTTCTTT.

This chain uses TRBV4-1 with TRBJ2-1, with D unresolved. From germline, CDR1 is MGHRA and CDR2 YSYEKL. Trimming removed 4 bases from V and 4 bases from J, with 8 bases in between. The CDR3 covers 13 residues. The CDR3 spells CASSLRQYNEQFF. For the CDR3, the DNA is TGCGCCAGCAGCCTACGACAATACAATGAGCAGTTCTTC.

The chain uses TRBV6-5 and TRBJ1-3; the match to TRBD1 covers 7 bases. Germline V gene data show CDR1 as MNHEY and CDR2 as SVGAGI. V gave up 6 bases and J gave up 4 bases; unmatched junction bases: 3. The CDR3 loop spans 13 amino acids. The CDR3 DNA reads TGTGCCAGCAGGACAGGGTGGGGAAACACCATATATTTT. Translation gives CASRTGWGNTIYF.

In the case of this clone: At one boundary the junction diverges from the germline segment, which might be a read error. The J gene is TRBJ1-4, the V gene TRBV7-9; 10 bases agree with TRBD1. From germline, CDR1 is SEHNR and CDR2 FQNEAQ (reference sequence). The CDR3 consists of 16 residues. The CDR3 nucleotides are TGTGCCGGCAGGGACAGGGGCCTGTCAGAGAATGAAAAACTGTTTTTT. It specifies CAGRDRGLSENEKLFF. Supplemented by reference TRBV7-9 and TRBJ1-4, the full variable domain reads DTGVSQNPRHKITKRGQNVTFRCDPISEHNRLYWYRQTLGQGPEFLTYFQNEAQLEKSRLLSDRFSAERPKGSFSTLEIQRTEQGDSAMYLCAGRDRGLSENEKLFFGSGTQLSVL.

This rearrangement joins TRBV12-5 to TRBJ2-7; D perhaps matches TRBD1 (6 bases). The CDR3 is made up of 15 amino acids. Germline lookup yields CDR1 LGHNT and CDR2 FRNRAP. V lost 7 bases and J 5 bases, leaving 21 bases between the germline ends. This CDR3 reads CASVVWGPQNHEQYF. DNA of the CDR3: TGTGCTAGTGTCGTTTGGGGGCCCCAGAATCACGAGCAGTACTTC.

The chain links TRBV6-6 to TRBJ1-1; D possibly corresponds to TRBD1 (5 bases). The CDR3 loop spans 13 amino acids. Trimming left V 7 bases short and J 4 bases short, with 13 bases between. Looked up from germline, CDR1 is MNHNY and CDR2 is SVGAGI (reference sequence). For the CDR3, the DNA is TGTGCCAGCACGCGACGGGGGTCCACTGAAGCTTTCTTT. Its protein is CASTRRGSTEAFF.

CDR3 loop: CASSNPDATFLSNQPQHF. The CDR3 region has the DNA TGTGCCAGCTCAAATCCAGATGCGACATTCCTTAGCAATCAGCCCCAGCATTTT. The chain is built from TRBV18 and TRBJ1-5; no clear D. Trimming removed 5 bases at V and 0 bases at J, with 20 bases between. CDR1 is KGHSH and CDR2 is LQKENI in the germline V gene. The CDR3 totals 18 residues.

V gene TRBV13 combines with J gene TRBJ2-5; tentative D call: TRBD2 (6 bases). The ends were cut back, 2 bases at V and 5 bases at J, with 15 bases in the middle. Per germline, CDR1 PRHDT and CDR2 FYEKMQ (reference sequence). This CDR3 has 15 amino acids. CDR3 nucleotides: TGTGCCAGCAGCTTAACGGGCGGCGGGGAGGAGACCCAGTACTTC. It yields the protein CASSLTGGGEETQYF.

V usage is TRBV7-9 and J usage is TRBJ1-6; tentative D call: TRBD1 (6 bases). The CDR3 contains 14 residues. The germline V gene has CDR1 SEHNR and CDR2 FQNEAQ (reference sequence). V shed 8 bases and J shed 1 base, with 9 bases lying between them. This CDR3 is CASGQGSYNSPLHF. CDR3 DNA sequence: TGTGCCAGCGGGCAGGGGTCCTATAATTCACCCCTCCACTTT.